The 27 T cell receptor beta chains in this list originate from one sample, sequenced in a study of control samples from healthy donors and cancer patients (dated by TCRdb to the early 2020s). The library was generated by the immunoSEQ multiplex PCR assay. In TCRdb, the immuneACCESS table is reduced to in-frame sequences with V and J assigned. These tables do not hold every clone; where another copy was compared, an unresolved V gene accounts for under half, and the others remain unexplained. Counted in this sample were approximately 90,000 clones; approximately 87% of them appeared once. The leading ten clones occupy roughly 2.1% of the sample. What was sequenced was blood. The receptor source for this set is a woman aged 40-49 years in good health.

Comments on this clone: The germline gene is not matched at one end of the junction; a read error may be the cause. The rearrangement links TRBV18 to TRBJ2-2; maybe TRBD1 (6 bases). This CDR3 has 14 amino acids. Germline V CDR1 and CDR2: KGHSH, LQKENI. CDR3 sequence: CASSPQGNTGELFF. The DNA for the CDR3 is TGTGCCAGCTCCCCACAGGGGAACACCGGGGAGCTGTTTTTT.

This clone was seen only once. The chain carries TRBV3-1 (or the pseudogene TRBV3-2) and TRBJ2-5, with 10 bases matching TRBD1. V gave up 5 bases and J gave up 6 bases; unmatched junction bases: 6. The germline CDR1 and CDR2 sequences are LGHDT and YNNKEL (reference sequence). This CDR3 is 14 amino acids long. DNA of the CDR3: TGTGCCAGCAGCTTGGGACAGGGGTTGAAGACCCAGTACTTC. Translated, it gives CASSLGQGLKTQYF.

The rearrangement joins TRBV3-1 (or the pseudogene TRBV3-2) to TRBJ2-7, with D tentatively TRBD1 (6 bases). Per germline, CDR1 LGHDT and CDR2 YNNKEL (reference sequence). This CDR3 is built from 15 residues. Trimming pared 4 bases from V and 1 base from J, leaving 14 bases between. The CDR3 DNA reads as TGTGCCAGCAGCCTAGGGGGAAGGGGATCCTACGAGCAGTACTTC. It is translated as CASSLGGRGSYEQYF.

The chain links TRBV19 to TRBJ1-6; 8 positions match TRBD1. Germline lookup yields CDR1 LNHDA and CDR2 SQIVND (reference sequence). The CDR3 is 14 amino acids. The junction had 6 bases not matched to a gene; V was cut back by 5 bases and J by 9 bases. The CDR3 DNA is TGTGCCAGTAGTCACGGACAGGGAAGTTCACCCCTCCACTTT. This codes for CASSHGQGSSPLHF.

CDR3 sequence: CASSDGGRGTNEKLFF. In nucleotides, the CDR3 is TGTGCCAGCAGTGACGGAGGGCGGGGGACTAATGAAAAACTGTTTTTT. The chain uses TRBV25-1 and TRBJ1-4; D may be TRBD1 (5 bases). The V gene lost 3 bases and the J gene lost 2 bases, with 13 bases spanning the gap. This CDR3 is 16 amino acids long. Germline loops: CDR1 MGHDK, CDR2 SYGVNS. The entire variable domain, with the rest obtained from reference TRBV25-1 and TRBJ1-4, is as follows: EADIYQTPRYLVIGTGKKITLECSQTMGHDKMYWYQQDPGMELHLIHYSYGVNSTEKGDLSSESTVSRIRTEHFPLTLESARPSHTSQYLCASSDGGRGTNEKLFFGSGTQLSVL.

This rearrangement joins TRBV12-3 or TRBV12-4 to TRBJ1-1; D gene unclear. Trimming pared 3 bases from V and 2 bases from J, leaving 4 bases between. The CDR3 totals 12 residues. The CDR3 DNA reads TGTGCCAGCAGTTTGGTCAACACTGAAGCTTTCTTT. Translated: CASSLVNTEAFF.

The rearrangement links TRBV6-2 or TRBV6-3 to TRBJ2-3; no clear D gene. From germline, CDR1 is MNHEY and CDR2 SVGEGT. V gave up 6 bases and J gave up 5 bases, with 9 bases separating them. This CDR3 has 12 amino acids. This chain's CDR3 is CASSGSEDTQYF. DNA of the CDR3: TGTGCCAGCAGCGGAAGTGAAGATACGCAGTATTTT.

The V call is TRBV10-2, the J call TRBJ2-7, with no clear D. This CDR3 has 11 residues. Deletions cut 3 bases from V and 7 bases from J, with 7 bases between. The V gene's germline CDR1 is WSHSY and CDR2 SAAADI. The CDR3 DNA is TGCGCCAGCAGTGATGGATGGGAGCAGTACTTC. Translation: CASSDGWEQYF.

The V and J genes are TRBV4-2 and TRBJ1-3; 7 nucleotides agree with TRBD1. Per germline, CDR1 LGHNA and CDR2 YNFKEQ. The CDR3 has 17 amino acids. V dropped 0 bases and J dropped 0; count of bases not matched to a gene: 5. The CDR3 sequence is CASSQDPGQLSGNTIYF. Written as DNA, the CDR3 is TGTGCCAGCAGCCAAGATCCGGGACAGCTCTCTGGAAACACCATATATTTT.

This clone was counted a few times. The sample has other DNA sequences that encode this CDR3 too. The gene calls are TRBV5-1 and TRBJ2-5, with D hard to call. CDR3 length: 16 amino acids. The germline V and J ends were trimmed by 0 bases and 2 bases, with 14 bases remaining between them. Germline V gives CDR1 SGHRS, CDR2 YFSETQ. The CDR3 DNA reads as TGCGCCAGCAGCTTGGGGCTAGTAGGTAGGCAAGAGACCCAGTACTTC. Its translation is CASSLGLVGRQETQYF.

The V and J genes are TRBV24-1 and TRBJ2-5; 8 bases fit TRBD1. This CDR3 has 16 residues. V gave up 4 bases and J gave up 3 bases; unmatched junction bases: 9. The germline V gene encodes CDR1 KGHDR and CDR2 SFDVKD. This chain's CDR3 is CATSDSGTGKEETQYF. The DNA of the CDR3 is TGTGCCACCAGTGACTCCGGGACAGGTAAAGAAGAGACCCAGTACTTC.

Only a few counts were recorded for this clone. This same CDR3 is encoded by further DNA sequences in the sample. The chain recombines TRBV30 with TRBJ1-2, with a possible D match to TRBD1 (6 bases). Deletions cut 0 bases from V and 8 bases from J, with 7 bases between. This CDR3 comprises 11 residues. Germline CDR1 and CDR2: GTSNPN and SVGIG (reference sequence). CDR3 coding DNA: TGTGCCTGGAGTGTACAGGGCGGCTACACCTTC. It specifies CAWSVQGGYTF. The complete variable domain, with remaining parts taken from reference TRBV30 and TRBJ1-2, reads SQTIHQWPATLVQPVGSPLSLECTVEGTSNPNLYWYRQAAGRGLQLLFYSVGIGQISSEVPQNLSASRPQDRQFILSSKKLLLSDSGFYLCAWSVQGGYTFGSGTRLTVV.

The gene calls are TRBV20-1 and TRBJ1-5; no reliable D call. CDR1 DFQATT and CDR2 SNEGSKA come from the germline V gene (reference sequence). CDR3 size: 13 residues. The V end lost 3 bases, the J end lost 2 bases, and 8 bases lay between the germline ends. The CDR3 DNA sequence: TGCAGTGCTAGTGACGGCGGCAATCAGCCCCAGCATTTT. Translating it yields CSASDGGNQPQHF.

The J gene is TRBJ2-7, the V gene TRBV18; 8 bases are a match to TRBD1. Trimming cost V 2 bases and J 3 bases; bases outside gene matches: 3. CDR1 is KGHSH and CDR2 is LQKENI in the germline V gene. The CDR3 is 14 residues long. The CDR3 DNA sequence: TGTGCCAGCTCACCAGACAGGGGTGACTACGAGCAGTACTTC. Protein product: CASSPDRGDYEQYF.

The V call is TRBV2, the J call TRBJ2-1; D remains unclear. This CDR3 comprises 13 residues. Germline V gives CDR1 SNHLY, CDR2 FYNNEI. V gave up 6 bases and J gave up 6 bases, with 12 bases separating them. The CDR3 DNA reads TGTGCCAGCAGGGTCGACCGCCCCAATGAGCAGTTCTTC. Amino acids: CASRVDRPNEQFF.

The chain uses TRBV3-1 (or the pseudogene TRBV3-2) and TRBJ2-2, with D possibly being TRBD1 (5 bases). Trimming removed 4 bases from V and 1 base from J, with 10 bases in between. The length of the CDR3 is 15 residues. Germline lookup yields CDR1 LGHDT and CDR2 YNNKEL (reference sequence). As DNA, the CDR3 is TGTGCCAGCAGCCGCTTCAGGGTGAACACCGGGGAGCTGTTTTTT. Protein product: CASSRFRVNTGELFF.

The chain recombines TRBV5-1 with TRBJ2-2; 8 positions match TRBD2. From germline, CDR1 is SGHRS and CDR2 YFSETQ. The CDR3 covers 16 residues. The junction had 6 bases not matched to a gene; V was cut back by 0 bases and J by 5 bases. The CDR3 DNA is TGCGCCAGCAGCTTGGGCGGGGGGCGCATTACCGGGGAGCTGTTTTTT. Its translation is CASSLGGGRITGELFF.

The table lists this clone with many counts. The rearrangement links TRBV12-3 or TRBV12-4 to TRBJ2-5, with D unclear. The V and J ends lost 5 bases and 5 bases respectively, with 12 bases between them. The CDR3 length is 13 residues. The CDR3 DNA is TGTGCCAGCAGTAACCTAGTGGTGGAGACCCAGTACTTC. Translating gives CASSNLVVETQYF.

This sequence joins TRBV30 and TRBJ1-2, with D possibly being TRBD1 (5 bases). Germline V gene sequence: CDR1 GTSNPN, CDR2 SVGIG (reference sequence). CDR3 length equals 13 residues. Trimming took 2 bases from V and 4 from J, leaving 11 bases between them. The CDR3 reads CAWSLGPGYGYTF. In DNA, the CDR3 is TGTGCCTGGAGTCTGGGGCCCGGCTATGGCTACACCTTC.

The V gene is TRBV12-3 or TRBV12-4, the J gene TRBJ2-1; D is ambiguous. V shed 3 bases and J shed 8 bases, with 5 bases lying between them. The CDR3 runs 11 residues. CDR3: CASSLIYEQFF. In DNA, the CDR3 is TGTGCCAGCAGTTTGATCTATGAGCAGTTCTTC.

This clone came up many times. V usage is TRBV5-1 and J usage is TRBJ2-7; 9 bases are shared with TRBD1. This CDR3 comprises 14 residues. Looked up from germline, CDR1 is SGHRS and CDR2 is YFSETQ. Germline trimming cut 0 bases from V and 5 bases from J; bases unmatched to any gene: 3. DNA for the CDR3: TGCGCCAGCAGCTTGGGTACAGGGGGCGACGAGCAGTACTTC. Residues: CASSLGTGGDEQYF.

The CDR3 here is CASSRGGQAFFQPQHF. The CDR3 DNA follows: TGTGCCAGCAGCCGAGGCGGGCAGGCGTTCTTTCAGCCCCAGCATTTT. The J gene is TRBJ1-5, the V gene TRBV5-6, with D unresolved. Germline CDR1 reads SGHDT; CDR2 reads YYEEEE. V lost 4 bases, J lost 6 bases, and 20 bases lay in between. This CDR3 is built from 16 residues. Full variable domain (rest looked up from reference TRBV5-6 and TRBJ1-5): DAGVTQSPTHLIKTRGQQVTLRCSPKSGHDTVSWYQQALGQGPQFIFQYYEEEERQRGNFPDRFSGHQFPNYSSELNVNALLLGDSALYLCASSRGGQAFFQPQHFGDGTRLSIL.

The V gene is TRBV7-9, the J gene TRBJ1-2, with unresolved D. Germline loops: CDR1 SEHNR, CDR2 FQNEAQ (reference sequence). CDR3 size: 14 residues. V gave up 2 bases and J gave up 7 bases, with 14 bases separating them. The CDR3 DNA reads TGTGCCAGCAGCTTACCAAGCCGGGCATCTGGCTACACCTTC. Encoded protein: CASSLPSRASGYTF.

V is TRBV5-1 and J is TRBJ2-4, with D uncertain. The CDR3 runs 14 residues. V dropped 5 bases and J dropped 3 bases, with 12 bases sitting between them. The germline CDR1 and CDR2 sequences are SGHRS and YFSETQ. In DNA form, the CDR3 reads TGCGCCAGCAGACCCTGGACGGGCAAAAACATTCAGTACTTC. Translation gives CASRPWTGKNIQYF.

This clone was counted a single time. The chain is built from TRBV7-2 and TRBJ1-2, with TRBD1 matching 8 bases. V was pared by 11 bases and J by 3 bases, with 8 bases of the junction left unmatched. There are 13 residues in the CDR3. Looked up from germline, CDR1 is SGHTA and CDR2 is FQGNSA. CDR3 sequence reads: CACDQGADYGYTF. The CDR3 nucleotides read TGTGCCTGCGACCAGGGGGCTGACTATGGCTACACCTTC. Complete variable domain (other parts from reference TRBV7-2 and TRBJ1-2): GAGVSQSPSNKVTEKGKDVELRCDPISGHTALYWYRQSLGQGLEFLIYFQGNSAPDKSGLPSDRFSAERTGGSVSTLTIQRTQQEDSAVYLCACDQGADYGYTFGSGTRLTVV.

The chain uses TRBV3-1 (or the pseudogene TRBV3-2) and TRBJ2-7; tentative D call: TRBD1 (6 bases). Germline V gene lookup returns CDR1 LGHDT and CDR2 YNNKEL (reference sequence). Trimming stripped 6 bases from V and 3 bases from J, with 15 bases between. CDR3 size: 14 residues. DNA of the CDR3: TGTGCCAGCAGGGACGGGACACATAGCTACGAGCAGTACTTC. This codes for CASRDGTHSYEQYF.

The genes are TRBV5-4 and TRBJ2-2; 8 bases fit TRBD1. V lost 4 bases and J lost 6; bases outside the gene matches: 8. Germline CDR1 and CDR2: SGHNT and YYREEE (reference sequence). The CDR3 is 15 residues long. DNA for the CDR3: TGTGCCAGCAGCCTGGAAGGACAGGGCCCCGGGGAGCTGTTTTTT. It specifies CASSLEGQGPGELFF. Together with reference TRBV5-4 and TRBJ2-2, the CDR3 gives the full variable domain: ETGVTQSPTHLIKTRGQQVTLRCSSQSGHNTVSWYQQALGQGPQFIFQYYREEENGRGNFPPRFSGLQFPNYSSELNVNALELDDSALYLCASSLEGQGPGELFFGEGSRLTVL.